Below are 24 T cell receptor beta chains sequenced from a single sample in a study of shared clonotypes between healthy human individuals. This table comes from immunoSEQ multiplex PCR, and its TCRdb copy is limited to in-frame clones, with some not included. The sample consists of a few million clones, approximately 93% of them appearing once. Source material: naive CD4+ T cells from PBMCs. Subset here: CD45RA+ positively selected. These receptor sequences come from a man younger than 30 in good health. Some clones in this sample may be carry-over from other donors' samples.

V is TRBV6-1 and J is TRBJ1-4; maybe TRBD1 (5 bases). The CDR3 loop spans 14 amino acids. Deletions cut 3 bases from V and 8 bases from J, with 13 bases between. CDR1 is MNHNS, CDR2 SASEGT, per germline. The chain's CDR3 is CASSDPGRIEKLFF. CDR3 DNA: TGTGCCAGCAGTGACCCGGGACGTATCGAAAAACTGTTTTTT.

This clone was counted once. The rearrangement links TRBV9 to TRBJ2-2, with 7 bases identical to TRBD1. CDR1 and CDR2 (germline): SGDLS, YYNGEE. The length of the CDR3 is 15 residues. With 4 bases clipped from V and 5 bases from J, the junction kept 8 bases outside the gene matches. The CDR3 nucleotides read TGTGCCAGCAGCCCGAACGACAGGGCTACCGGGGAGCTGTTTTTT. This sequence encodes CASSPNDRATGELFF.

The chain joins TRBV6-1 to TRBJ2-7; TRBD2 agrees at 13 bases. This CDR3 has 15 amino acids. Germline loops: CDR1 MNHNS, CDR2 SASEGT. The J segment lost 4 bases and the V segment lost 10 bases, leaving 10 bases of the junction unmatched. The CDR3 DNA sequence: TGTGCCACCGCACCGGGGACTAGCGGGATTTACGAGCAGTACTTC. It translates to CATAPGTSGIYEQYF.

The chain couples TRBV27 to TRBJ2-2; D call uncertain. The CDR3 length is 14 residues. CDR1 is MNHEY and CDR2 is SMNVEV in the germline V gene (reference sequence). V was trimmed by 7 bases and J by 2 bases, leaving 11 bases between them. The CDR3 region has the DNA TGTGCCAGCACCTTATCTTATAACACCGGGGAGCTGTTTTTT. This sequence encodes CASTLSYNTGELFF.

This chain connects TRBV30 to TRBJ2-5, with D possibly matching TRBD2 (6 bases). Germline CDR1 and CDR2: GTSNPN and SVGIG (reference sequence). V dropped 2 bases and J dropped 5 bases, with 18 bases sitting between them. The length of the CDR3 is 15 residues. The DNA of the CDR3 is TGTGCCTGGAGTTTTAGCGGTTTACCTGCTGAGACCCAGTACTTC. This sequence encodes CAWSFSGLPAETQYF.

The chain has TRBV28 and TRBJ2-7, with a tentative D call TRBD1 (6 bases). Trimming shortened V by 5 bases and J by 0 bases, and 17 bases separated the two germline ends. The CDR3 is 16 amino acids. The germline V gene has CDR1 MDHEN and CDR2 SYDVKM. CDR3 DNA sequence: TGTGCCAGCAGTGGGGGCCCCTGGAGAAACTCCTACGAGCAGTACTTC. Its translation is CASSGGPWRNSYEQYF.

This sequence joins TRBV27 and TRBJ2-6; D is possibly TRBD1 or TRBD2 (5 bases each). In germline, CDR1 is MNHEY, CDR2 SMNVEV (reference sequence). V gave up 7 bases and J gave up 0 bases, with 13 bases separating them. This CDR3 has 16 amino acids. The CDR3, as DNA: TGTGCCAGCAAGGAGTGGGGGTCCTCTGGGGCCAACGTCCTGACTTTC. Translating it yields CASKEWGSSGANVLTF.

The chain employs TRBV5-4 and TRBJ1-6; D perhaps matches TRBD1 (5 bases). This CDR3 has 15 residues. Germline CDR1 and CDR2: SGHNT and YYREEE (reference sequence). V was pared by 4 bases and J by 7 bases, with 15 bases between. The chain's CDR3 is CASSPGGTENSPLHF. For the CDR3, the DNA is TGTGCCAGCAGCCCTGGTGGGACGGAGAATTCACCCCTCCACTTT.

V and J are TRBV29-1 and TRBJ1-6; D ambiguous. The CDR3 covers 15 residues. Trimming pared 6 bases from V and 0 bases from J, leaving 12 bases between. In germline, CDR1 is SQVTM, CDR2 ANQGSEA. The CDR3 DNA reads as TGCAGCGTAAAAGACACGGACTCCTATAATTCACCCCTCCACTTT. Residues: CSVKDTDSYNSPLHF. The full variable domain, in which reference TRBV29-1 and TRBJ1-6 provide the parts outside the CDR3, is SAVISQKPSRDICQRGTSLTIQCQVDSQVTMMFWYRQQPGQSLTLIATANQGSEATYESGFVIDKFPISRPNLTFSTLTVSNMSPEDSSIYLCSVKDTDSYNSPLHFGNGTRLTVT.

The chain has TRBV5-8 and TRBJ1-3; tentatively, D is TRBD1 (5 bases). The V gene's germline CDR1 is SGHTS and CDR2 YDEGEE. The CDR3 runs to 14 residues. V was shortened by 2 bases and J by 8 bases, with 14 bases between the two germline ends. The CDR3 here is CASSFSSGRDTIYF. For the CDR3, the DNA is TGTGCCAGCAGCTTCAGTTCAGGGAGAGACACCATATATTTT. The full variable domain, its missing parts supplied by reference TRBV5-8 and TRBJ1-3, is EAGVTQSPTHLIKTRGQQATLRCSPISGHTSVYWYQQALGLGLQFLLWYDEGEERNRGNFPPRFSGRQFPNYSSELNVNALELEDSALYLCASSFSSGRDTIYFGEGSWLTVV.

This clone was seen once. This sample also contains other DNA sequences that code for the same CDR3. The rearrangement uses TRBV5-1 and TRBJ2-5; D not certain. The CDR3 sequence is 14 residues long. In germline, CDR1 is SGHRS, CDR2 YFSETQ. Deletions cut 0 bases from V and 1 base from J, with 7 bases between. CDR3 region: CASSLAVAQETQYF. The DNA for the CDR3 is TGCGCCAGCAGCTTGGCTGTTGCCCAAGAGACCCAGTACTTC.

The chain uses TRBV5-1 and TRBJ2-2; either TRBD1 or TRBD2 may supply D (5 bases each). This CDR3 comprises 16 residues. V shed 4 bases and J shed 4 bases, with 17 bases lying between them. Germline CDR1 reads SGHRS; CDR2 reads YFSETQ. CDR3 loop: CASSLGVSAATGELFF. CDR3 coding DNA: TGCGCCAGCAGCCTGGGGGTCTCCGCAGCCACCGGGGAGCTGTTTTTT.

This chain joins TRBV28 and TRBJ2-1, with D maybe TRBD2 (5 bases). The germline gives CDR1 MDHEN, CDR2 SYDVKM. Trimming removed 5 bases from V and 2 bases from J, with 10 bases in between. The CDR3 is made up of 14 amino acids. CDR3: CASSRERTYNEQFF. The CDR3 DNA sequence: TGTGCCAGCAGTAGGGAGAGGACCTACAATGAGCAGTTCTTC.

This chain links TRBV4-3 with TRBJ1-6; no reliable D call. Trimming left V 0 bases short and J 1 base short, with 7 bases between. Germline CDR1 reads LGHNA; CDR2 reads YSLEER. There are 16 residues in the CDR3. The DNA for the CDR3 is TGCGCCAGCAGCCAAGACGGGCCTTCCTATAATTCACCCCTCCACTTT. It specifies CASSQDGPSYNSPLHF.

V and J are TRBV19 and TRBJ1-1, with D maybe TRBD1 (6 bases). From germline, CDR1 is LNHDA and CDR2 SQIVND (reference sequence). This CDR3 has 16 residues. V lost 4 bases and J lost 0, with 15 bases in between. The DNA of the CDR3 is TGTGCCAGTAGTACCTCCTTACAGGGTCTGAACACTGAAGCTTTCTTT. It codes for CASSTSLQGLNTEAFF.

The chain's CDR3 is CASSELRGIGTQHF. In DNA form, the CDR3 reads TGTGCCAGCAGTGAATTGAGGGGGATCGGGACCCAGCATTTT. J is TRBJ1-5 and V is TRBV6-1, with D possibly matching TRBD1 (6 bases). The CDR3 is made up of 14 amino acids. CDR1 and CDR2 from the germline V gene are MNHNS and SASEGT. The ends were cut back, 2 bases at V and 11 bases at J, with 16 bases in the middle.

The V and J genes are TRBV5-1 and TRBJ2-2; maybe TRBD1 (6 bases). Germline CDR1 and CDR2: SGHRS and YFSETQ. This CDR3 has 15 residues. V was trimmed by 0 bases and J by 8 bases, leaving 14 bases between them. The chain's CDR3 is CASSLEPQGTGELFF. In nucleotides, the CDR3 is TGCGCCAGCAGCTTGGAACCACAGGGAACTGGGGAGCTGTTTTTT.

Notes on this clone: The same CDR3 is also encoded by other DNA sequences in this sample. The chain combines TRBV30 with TRBJ1-2; 7 nucleotides agree with TRBD1. The CDR3 runs 13 residues. With V trimmed by 2 bases and J by 5 bases, 5 bases remained unmatched. Germline CDR1 and CDR2: GTSNPN and SVGIG (reference sequence). The CDR3 nucleotides read TGTGCCTGGAGTCCGGGACAGTCTTATGGCTACACCTTC. Its protein product is CAWSPGQSYGYTF.

V gene TRBV7-2 combines with J gene TRBJ1-4, with D hard to call. Trimming stripped 2 bases from V and 0 bases from J, with 7 bases between. This CDR3 is 15 amino acids long. Germline values: CDR1 SGHTA, CDR2 FQGNSA. CDR3 sequence reads: CASSLHSTTNEKLFF. The DNA of the CDR3 is TGTGCCAGCAGCTTACACTCGACAACTAATGAAAAACTGTTTTTT.

The V gene is TRBV6-1, the J gene TRBJ2-2, with TRBD1 identical over 9 bases. Trimming removed 7 bases from V and 6 bases from J; junction bases left unmatched: 6. Germline lookup yields CDR1 MNHNS and CDR2 SASEGT. This CDR3 spans 14 amino acids. The CDR3 DNA sequence: TGTGCCAGCATAACAACAGGGGGCCCCGGGGAGCTGTTTTTT. Residues: CASITTGGPGELFF.

The rearrangement joins TRBV19 to TRBJ2-1; 9 positions match TRBD2. The germline V gene has CDR1 LNHDA and CDR2 SQIVND (reference sequence). Unmatched junction bases numbered 12, after V lost 5 bases and J lost 7 bases. The CDR3 is made up of 16 amino acids. This chain's CDR3 is CASSPLEAGGKNEQFF. In DNA form, the CDR3 reads TGTGCCAGTAGTCCATTGGAAGCGGGAGGTAAAAATGAGCAGTTCTTC.

The V call is TRBV9, the J call TRBJ2-7; no clear D. Trimming shortened V by 0 bases and J by 2 bases, and 12 bases separated the two germline ends. Germline V gives CDR1 SGDLS, CDR2 YYNGEE. The length of the CDR3 is 15 residues. The CDR3 DNA follows: TGTGCCAGCAGCGTAGAACCAGCTGGGGCCTACGAGCAGTACTTC. Protein sequence: CASSVEPAGAYEQYF.

The rearrangement uses TRBV5-8 and TRBJ2-2, with 7 nucleotides matching TRBD2. Germline values: CDR1 SGHTS, CDR2 YDEGEE. The ends lost 2 bases at V and 2 bases at J; junction bases unmatched: 3. This CDR3 is built from 15 residues. The CDR3 bases are TGTGCCAGCAGCTTCAGCGGGAAAAACACCGGGGAGCTGTTTTTT. It specifies CASSFSGKNTGELFF.

This chain uses TRBV9 with TRBJ1-2, with a tentative D call TRBD1 (6 bases). Trimming took off 3 bases at V and 4 bases at J, with 16 bases between the two ends. The CDR3 runs 15 residues. The germline CDR1 and CDR2 sequences are SGDLS and YYNGEE. The CDR3 bases are TGTGCCAGCAGCGCCGGGAGGGGGTTCCGCTATGGCTACACCTTC. Amino acid sequence: CASSAGRGFRYGYTF.